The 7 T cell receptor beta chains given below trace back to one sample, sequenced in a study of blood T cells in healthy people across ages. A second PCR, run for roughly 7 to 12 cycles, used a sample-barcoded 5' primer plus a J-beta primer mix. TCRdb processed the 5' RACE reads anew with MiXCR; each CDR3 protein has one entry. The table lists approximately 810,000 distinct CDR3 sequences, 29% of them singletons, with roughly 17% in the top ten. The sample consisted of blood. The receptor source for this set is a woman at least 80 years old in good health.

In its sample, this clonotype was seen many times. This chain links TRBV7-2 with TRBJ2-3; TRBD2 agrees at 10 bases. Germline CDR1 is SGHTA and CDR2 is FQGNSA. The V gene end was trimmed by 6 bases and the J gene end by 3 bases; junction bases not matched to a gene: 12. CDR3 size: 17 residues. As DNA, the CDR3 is TGTGCCAGCAGTTCCCAGGCGAGCGGGGGGGCGACAGATACGCAGTATTTT. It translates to CASSSQASGGATDTQYF.

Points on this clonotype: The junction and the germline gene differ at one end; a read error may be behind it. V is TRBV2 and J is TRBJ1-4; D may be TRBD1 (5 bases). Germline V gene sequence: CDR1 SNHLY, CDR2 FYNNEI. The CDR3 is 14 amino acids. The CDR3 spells CAGSRQTTNEKLFF. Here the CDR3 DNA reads TGTGCCGGCAGTCGACAGACAACTAATGAAAAACTGTTTTTT.

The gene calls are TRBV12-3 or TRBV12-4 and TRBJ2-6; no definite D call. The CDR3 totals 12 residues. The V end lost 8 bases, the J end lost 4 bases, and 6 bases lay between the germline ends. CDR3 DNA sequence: TGTGCCAGCCGCCGGGGGGCCAACGTCCTGACTTTC. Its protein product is CASRRGANVLTF.

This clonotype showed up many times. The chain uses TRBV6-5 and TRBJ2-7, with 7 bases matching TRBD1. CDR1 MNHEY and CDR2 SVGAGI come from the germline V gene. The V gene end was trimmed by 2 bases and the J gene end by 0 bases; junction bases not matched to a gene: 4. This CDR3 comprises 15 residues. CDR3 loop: CASSYMGTASYEQYF. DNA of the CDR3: TGTGCCAGCAGTTACATGGGGACAGCCTCCTACGAGCAGTACTTC.

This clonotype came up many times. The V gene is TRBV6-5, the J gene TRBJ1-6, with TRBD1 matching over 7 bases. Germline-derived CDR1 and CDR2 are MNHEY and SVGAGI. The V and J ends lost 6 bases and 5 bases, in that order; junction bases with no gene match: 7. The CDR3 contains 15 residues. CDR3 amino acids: CASRPVDRDNSPLHF. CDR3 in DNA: TGTGCCAGCAGACCCGTCGACAGGGATAATTCACCCCTCCACTTT.

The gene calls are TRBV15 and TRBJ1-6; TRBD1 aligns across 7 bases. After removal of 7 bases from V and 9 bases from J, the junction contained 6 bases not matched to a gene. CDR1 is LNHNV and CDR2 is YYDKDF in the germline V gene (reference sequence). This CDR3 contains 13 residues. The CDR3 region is CATTRDRTSPLHF. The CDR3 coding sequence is TGTGCCACCACCCGGGACAGAACTTCACCCCTCCACTTT. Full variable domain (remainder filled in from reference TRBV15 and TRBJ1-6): DAMVIQNPRYQVTQFGKPVTLSCSQTLNHNVMYWYQQKSSQAPKLLFHYYDKDFNNEADTPDNFQSRRPNTSFCFLDIRSPGLGDTAMYLCATTRDRTSPLHFGNGTRLTVT.

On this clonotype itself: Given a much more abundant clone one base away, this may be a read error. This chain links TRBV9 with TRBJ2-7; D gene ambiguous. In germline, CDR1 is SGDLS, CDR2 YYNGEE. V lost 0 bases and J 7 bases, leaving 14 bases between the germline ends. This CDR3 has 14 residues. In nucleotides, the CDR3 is TGTGCCAGCAGCGTAGATGGGTCTCACGGTGAGCAGTACTTC. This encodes CASSVDGSHGEQYF.